The sequence of this T cell receptor beta chain was determined in a study of OX40 agonist ivuxolimab in advanced cancers. Background on the study: The dose-escalation cohort had hepatocellular carcinoma, melanoma, renal cell or head and neck cancer.

Measured with immunoSEQ multiplex PCR; TCRdb has only the in-frame clones, and not every one. The sample records roughly 72,000 clones, roughly 89% being singletons. Germline loops: CDR1 MGHRA, CDR2 YSYEKL. V gave up 3 bases and J gave up 1 base; unmatched junction bases: 5. The length of the CDR3 is 16 residues. Points on this clone: What it binds is not known.

Study outcomes and limitations: Compared with others, partial responders at 0.1-3.0 mg/kg displayed clonal expansion among the lowest.

The receptor was derived from an adult with an advanced solid tumor such as melanoma, head and neck, liver or kidney cancer. The chain carries TRBV4-1 and TRBJ1-4; 7 bases align to TRBD1. This specimen was CD4+ or CD8+ T cells sorted from blood, taken in a trial of the OX40 agonist ivuxolimab. The CDR3, as DNA: TGCGCCAGCAGCCAGTTCGACAGGGTAACTAATGAAAAACTGTTTTTT. Translating it yields CASSQFDRVTNEKLFF.